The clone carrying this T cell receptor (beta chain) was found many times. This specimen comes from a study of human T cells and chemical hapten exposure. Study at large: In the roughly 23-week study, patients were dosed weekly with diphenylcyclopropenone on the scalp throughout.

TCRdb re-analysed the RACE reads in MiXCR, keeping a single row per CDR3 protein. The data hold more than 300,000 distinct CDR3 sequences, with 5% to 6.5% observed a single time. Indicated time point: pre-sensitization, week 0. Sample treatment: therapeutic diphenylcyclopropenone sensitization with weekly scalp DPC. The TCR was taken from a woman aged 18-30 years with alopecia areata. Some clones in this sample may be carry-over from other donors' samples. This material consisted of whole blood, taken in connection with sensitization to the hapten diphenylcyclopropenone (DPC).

This CDR3 reads CATRRGPTDTQYF. The CDR3 DNA follows: TGTGCCACTCGAAGGGGACCTACAGATACGCAGTATTTT. The chain joins TRBV24-1 to TRBJ2-3; D is possibly TRBD1 or TRBD2 (5 bases each). The germline V and J ends were trimmed by 10 bases and 3 bases, with 13 bases remaining between them. The CDR3 is made up of 13 amino acids. The germline CDR1 and CDR2 sequences are KGHDR and SFDVKD.